The entry that follows covers one T cell receptor (beta chain) sequence. This clonotype was counted only a few times. The clone's antigen remains unknown. Base qualities are not at hand, and no much larger clone is one base apart. Unmatched junction bases come to 7, with V trimmed by 4 bases and J by 5 bases. The CDR3 runs 14 residues from the cysteine to the phenylalanine. Only the CDR3 DNA is retained, 42 bases long and in frame from the first base. CDR1 LGHNA and CDR2 YSLEER were looked up in the germline V gene. Read against the paper, the sample's treatment or condition label means: live attenuated yellow fever vaccine strain. A standard Ficoll-Paque protocol was used to isolate PBMCs from peripheral blood. Dynabeads CD4 and CD8 positive selection kits were used to isolate the CD4 and CD8 T-cell fractions. TriZol was used to extract RNA from bulk PBMCs, from CD4 and CD8 fractions, and from dextramer-positive and dextramer-negative fractions.

This entry is derived from a study of T cells after yellow fever vaccination (dated by TCRdb to about 2019). Regarding the complete study: Libraries from fractions with low cell numbers were prepared with the SMART-Seq v4 Ultra Low Input RNA kit. Blood was drawn at multiple timepoints before and after primary and secondary immunization, with bulk PBMC replicates and cell subsets isolated. To track T-cell clones before and after primary and booster YFV17D yellow fever vaccination, bulk TCR alpha and beta repertoires were sequenced longitudinally. Two healthy male donors made up the cohort, one aged 18 to 30 years and the other aged 30 to 40 years. The investigation overall reported the following: Only a couple of donors were included in the study, so the extent to which the findings can be generalized is limited. Compared with the primary T-cell response, the secondary T-cell response was weaker but faster, peaking on day 5 rather than day 15. Computational filtering was required because FACS-sorted repertoires could contain abundant contaminating clonotypes from the bulk population. Most clones expanded after primary vaccination (about 95% of CD4 and approximately 86% of CD8) were re-detected after the booster, suggesting that broad memory maintenance occurred. A small fraction of clonotypes showed up in both the CD4 and CD8 compartments, probably as a result of convergent recombination.

TCR cDNA was made using 5'RACE template switching, a step that added a universal primer site and unique molecular identifiers. Priming of cDNA synthesis was performed from both the TCR alpha and TCR beta constant segments. Library amplification used two PCR steps, and the second PCR step added sample barcodes and sequencing adapters. Sequencing of the libraries was done on either Illumina HiSeq 2500 (2x100 bp) or NovaSeq (2x150 bp). From the authors' description of their analysis: MIGEC was used to demultiplex reads and collapse the reads into UMI consensus sequences, and MiXCR was used for V(D)J alignment. Using edgeR on replicate PBMC samples, clonotypes were called vaccine-responding if FDR was below 0.01 and the log2 fold change was above 5 up to day 15. Bulk clonotypes were assigned CD4 or CD8 identity according to which sequenced CD4 or CD8 repertoire held them at higher abundance. TCRdb applied fastp at Q25 and MiXCR to the public reads, then kept only in-frame beta chains. CDR3 protein duplicates are merged, each entry listing the most common genes and DNA. These V and J calls rely on TCRdb rather than the paper's analysis. Here the sample has approximately 110,000 distinct CDR3 sequences; nearly 7.5% occur a single time. Around 2.3% of the sample belongs to the ten largest clones.

Here the sequenced sample was CD4+ T cells sorted from PBMCs, taken 10 to 11 days after the first yellow fever vaccination. The rearrangement combines TRBV4-3 with TRBJ2-5; 7 bases in the middle match TRBD1. This receptor was obtained from a man between 18 and 35 years old who received the YFV17D yellow fever vaccine. Here is the DNA: TGCGCCAGCAGCCGCAGCAGGGGGTTGGAGACCCAGTACTTC. Protein translation: CASSRSRGLETQYF.